One and the same sample provided the 30 T cell receptor beta chains below, sequenced in a study of CD8 T cells in ankylosing spondylitis (dated by TCRdb to 2015 to 2018). The full study reports these points: Blood from ankylosing spondylitis patients appeared to be characterized by a TCR beta motif made up of several highly homologous amino acid variants.

The receptor library was made with 5' RACE. Instrument on record: Illumina HiSeq 2500. TCRdb reprocessing: public reads trimmed at Q25 with fastp, clones called with MiXCR, in-frame beta chains kept. Rows merge per CDR3 protein into single entries with the most common DNA and genes. The sample table holds about 90,000 distinct CDR3 sequences, of which 9% were seen once. The top ten hold approximately 30% of the sample. These receptors have no known antigen. Sequences were obtained from blood, either unsorted or a sorted T cell fraction (not recorded which). The receptors shown here come from a male donor with ankylosing spondylitis.

This clonotype occurred a few times. The chain recombines TRBV27 with TRBJ1-1; TRBD1 matches 9 bases. The ends lost 2 bases at V and 3 bases at J; junction bases unmatched: 1. Per germline, CDR1 MNHEY and CDR2 SMNVEV (reference sequence). There are 14 residues in the CDR3. The CDR3 region has the DNA TGTGCCAGCAGTTTAGGACAGGGGTACACTGAAGCTTTCTTT. Translated: CASSLGQGYTEAFF.

The J gene is TRBJ1-5, the V gene TRBV3-1, with a weak D call TRBD1 (5 bases). Germline V gene lookup returns CDR1 LGHDT and CDR2 YNNKEL (reference sequence). V was cut by 1 base and J by 5 bases, with 9 bases left in between. The CDR3 spans 14 residues. DNA for the CDR3: TGTGCCAGCAGCCAAGGTTGGGACGATCAGCCCCAGCATTTT. This gives the protein CASSQGWDDQPQHF.

This clonotype was counted ten times or more. The chain couples TRBV29-1 to TRBJ2-2, with 11 bases matching TRBD1. J was trimmed by 3 bases and V by 6 bases; bases with no gene match: 6. Germline CDR1 is SQVTM and CDR2 is ANQGSEA. CDR3 length: 15 residues. The CDR3 region is CSVGPGQGDTGELFF. The CDR3 nucleotides are TGCAGCGTCGGTCCGGGACAGGGGGACACCGGGGAGCTGTTTTTT.

This clonotype occurred many times. The chain has TRBV7-7 and TRBJ2-5, with 10 bases identical to TRBD2. The junction had 10 bases not matched to a gene; V was cut back by 1 base and J by 5 bases. The V gene's germline CDR1 is SSHAT and CDR2 FNYEAQ (reference sequence). This CDR3 contains 17 residues. Here the CDR3 DNA reads TGTGCCAGCAGCTTAGAGGGGCCTCTAGCGGGAGTGGAGACCCAGTACTTC. Its protein product is CASSLEGPLAGVETQYF.

CDR3 loop: CASSRTGGQDYTF. CDR3 nucleotide sequence: TGTGCCAGCAGTCGGACAGGGGGCCAGGACTACACCTTC. The V gene is TRBV2, the J gene TRBJ1-2; 11 bases are shared with TRBD1. The CDR3 has 13 residues. V was clipped by 5 bases and J by 10 bases; unmatched bases: 6. The germline gives CDR1 SNHLY, CDR2 FYNNEI.

This clonotype was seen a handful of times. This chain joins TRBV5-1 and TRBJ1-2; 7 bases map to TRBD1. V shed 4 bases and J 4 bases; nucleotides not matched to a gene: 10. The CDR3 loop spans 15 amino acids. Germline V lookup: CDR1 SGHRS, CDR2 YFSETQ. CDR3 sequence reads: CASSLRQGVSYGYTF. The CDR3 DNA reads TGCGCCAGCAGCCTTCGACAGGGTGTTAGCTATGGCTACACCTTC.

Remarks on this clonotype: Since a much larger clone is just one base distant, this may be a read error. This chain links TRBV11-2 with TRBJ2-5; TRBD2 agrees at 7 bases. CDR1 is SGHAT, CDR2 FQNNGV, per germline. This CDR3 spans 16 amino acids. Trimming took 5 bases from V and 2 from J; bases not matched to a gene: 11. The CDR3 coding sequence is TGTGCCAGCAGCCCGGAACTAGCGTGGGTACAAGAGACCCAGTACTTC. This sequence encodes CASSPELAWVQETQYF.

In its sample, this clonotype was seen many times. The chain is built from TRBV5-1 and TRBJ2-2, with TRBD2 identical over 7 bases. Germline V CDR1 and CDR2: SGHRS, YFSETQ. The CDR3 loop spans 20 amino acids. J was trimmed by 3 bases and V by 3 bases; bases with no gene match: 20. CDR3 amino acids: CASSSGASGSSPAYTGELFF. CDR3 DNA: TGCGCCAGCAGCTCCGGGGCTAGCGGATCCTCCCCAGCTTACACCGGGGAGCTGTTTTTT.

This clonotype was counted many times. The chain combines TRBV12-3 or TRBV12-4 with TRBJ2-5; D unresolved. The V gene lost 2 bases and the J gene lost 7 bases, with 14 bases spanning the gap. This CDR3 comprises 14 residues. The chain's CDR3 is CASSLSPTGGTQYF. In DNA form, the CDR3 reads TGTGCCAGCAGTTTATCCCCCACCGGCGGGACCCAGTACTTC.

The V and J genes are TRBV2 and TRBJ1-2, with 7 bases that match TRBD1. Germline CDR1 is SNHLY and CDR2 is FYNNEI. This CDR3 has 16 amino acids. After removal of 1 base from V and 5 bases from J, the junction contained 10 bases not matched to a gene. The chain's CDR3 is CASSEGGGGWYYGYTF. DNA of the CDR3: TGTGCCAGCAGTGAAGGTGGAGGGGGCTGGTATTATGGCTACACCTTC.

The V call is TRBV27, the J call TRBJ2-1; the match to TRBD2 covers 7 bases. Trimming at V came to 4 bases and at J to 8 bases, leaving 5 bases not matched to a gene. CDR3 length equals 13 residues. In germline, CDR1 is MNHEY, CDR2 SMNVEV (reference sequence). As DNA, the CDR3 is TGTGCCAGCAGTTGGACTAGTGGCTATGAGCAGTTCTTC. This codes for CASSWTSGYEQFF.

V and J are TRBV14 and TRBJ1-1; no definite D call. The CDR3 runs 15 residues. Trimming took 0 bases from V and 4 from J, leaving 12 bases between them. Germline V lookup: CDR1 SGHDN, CDR2 FVKESK. The DNA for the CDR3 is TGTGCCAGCAGCCAAGAAGTTACGTTGGGCACTGAAGCTTTCTTT. This translates into CASSQEVTLGTEAFF. The full variable domain, with the rest looked up from reference TRBV14 and TRBJ1-1, is EAGVTQFPSHSVIEKGQTVTLRCDPISGHDNLYWYRRVMGKEIKFLLHFVKESKQDESGMPNNRFLAERTGGTYSTLKVQPAELEDSGVYFCASSQEVTLGTEAFFGQGTRLTVV.

The chain has TRBV27 and TRBJ2-5; 7 nucleotides align to TRBD2. This CDR3 is built from 14 residues. The junction had 5 bases not matched to a gene; V was cut back by 5 bases and J by 2 bases. Germline V gene sequence: CDR1 MNHEY, CDR2 SMNVEV (reference sequence). The CDR3 region is CASSASGEQETQYF. Written as DNA, the CDR3 is TGTGCCAGCAGTGCTAGCGGAGAGCAAGAGACCCAGTACTTC.

This clonotype was picked up many times. The chain joins TRBV7-8 to TRBJ2-1; D might be TRBD2 (5 bases). This CDR3 has 13 residues. Germline V lookup: CDR1 SGHVS, CDR2 FQNEAQ. V was shortened by 3 bases and J by 10 bases, with 13 bases between the two germline ends. CDR3 DNA sequence: TGTGCCAGCAGCTTGAGTAGGACTTTCGAGCAGTTCTTC. Translation: CASSLSRTFEQFF. The whole variable domain, filled in from reference TRBV7-8 and TRBJ2-1, reads GAGVSQSPRYKVAKRGQDVALRCDPISGHVSLFWYQQALGQGPEFLTYFQNEAQLDKSGLPSDRFFAERPEGSVSTLKIQRTQQEDSAVYLCASSLSRTFEQFFGPGTRLTVL.

At least ten counts were recorded for this clonotype. The DNA of the CDR3 is TGTGCCAGCAGCTCCCGGGACAATACCCTAAATACGCAGTATTTT. Amino acids: CASSSRDNTLNTQYF. The rearrangement joins TRBV7-2 to TRBJ2-3; perhaps TRBD1 as D (6 bases). Trimming stripped 4 bases from V and 7 bases from J, with 18 bases between. Germline loops: CDR1 SGHTA, CDR2 FQGNSA. This CDR3 has 15 residues.

There are many counts of this clonotype. The chain carries TRBV7-2 and TRBJ2-1; perhaps TRBD1 as D (6 bases). The CDR3 contains 14 residues. Per germline, CDR1 SGHTA and CDR2 FQGNSA. Between the trimmed V and J ends, which lost 5 bases and 10 bases, there was a span of 18 bases. The CDR3 coding sequence is TGTGCCAGCAGCCATCCCCGACAGGAAGGAGAGCAGTTCTTC. Its translation: CASSHPRQEGEQFF.

The chain links TRBV6-1 to TRBJ2-3, with 10 bases aligning to TRBD2. Germline values: CDR1 MNHNS, CDR2 SASEGT. This CDR3 spans 15 amino acids. After removal of 7 bases from V and 0 bases from J, the junction contained 4 bases not matched to a gene. This CDR3 is CASTLAGASTDTQYF. CDR3 DNA sequence: TGTGCCAGCACCCTAGCGGGGGCTAGCACAGATACGCAGTATTTT.

This clonotype was seen more than once but under ten times. A much larger clone lies one base from this, so it may be a read error. The V and J genes are TRBV4-2 and TRBJ2-1, with 7 positions matching TRBD2. Germline CDR1 and CDR2: LGHNA and YNFKEQ. The CDR3 has 16 amino acids. V lost 3 bases, J lost 3 bases, and 8 bases stayed unmatched. The CDR3 DNA sequence: TGTGCCAGCAGCCACCTCTTCCGGGACTACTACAATGAGCAGTTCTTC. Translating gives CASSHLFRDYYNEQFF.

This clonotype was seen a handful of times. V is TRBV3-1 and J is TRBJ1-1, with a weak D call TRBD1 (6 bases). Germline V CDR1 and CDR2: LGHDT, YNNKEL (reference sequence). CDR3 length equals 17 residues. V lost 3 bases and J lost 2, with 19 bases in between. The CDR3 sequence is CASSQGQGKVINTEAFF. The CDR3, as DNA: TGTGCCAGCAGCCAGGGGCAGGGGAAGGTTATAAACACTGAAGCTTTCTTT.

This clonotype was picked up a small number of times. This sequence joins TRBV27 and TRBJ2-4; 7 bases line up with TRBD1. Germline V gives CDR1 MNHEY, CDR2 SMNVEV (reference sequence). The length of the CDR3 is 15 residues. V was pared by 3 bases and J by 6 bases, with 8 bases of the junction left unmatched. The CDR3 sequence is CASSFLRDRVNIQYF. Here the CDR3 DNA reads TGTGCCAGCAGTTTCCTCCGGGACAGAGTAAACATTCAGTACTTC.

This clonotype showed up many times. This chain connects TRBV4-1 to TRBJ2-5; D uncertain. CDR1 MGHRA and CDR2 YSYEKL come from the germline V gene. Trimming removed 0 bases from V and 0 bases from J, with 11 bases in between. This CDR3 is built from 16 residues. Written as DNA, the CDR3 is TGCGCCAGCAGCCAAGATCCTGGAACAAACCAAGAGACCCAGTACTTC. Protein product: CASSQDPGTNQETQYF.

With respect to this clonotype: No conserved phenylalanine or tryptophan ends this CDR3, so it is likely a read error. The genes are TRBV4-1 and TRBJ1-2, with 8 positions matching TRBD1. This CDR3 is 16 amino acids long. V gave up 4 bases and J gave up 4 bases; unmatched junction bases: 11. Germline V gives CDR1 MGHRA, CDR2 YSYEKL. The CDR3 DNA sequence: TGCGCCAGCAGCCTGCCCTCGGGACAGGATGCCTATGGCTACACCGTC. It yields the protein CASSLPSGQDAYGYTV.

This clonotype showed up many times. V gene TRBV24-1 combines with J gene TRBJ1-1; 8 bases are shared with TRBD1. Trimming took 7 bases from V and 5 from J; bases not matched to a gene: 5. The CDR3 runs 13 residues. The V gene's germline CDR1 is KGHDR and CDR2 SFDVKD. CDR3 loop: CATRQGGRTEAFF. DNA of the CDR3: TGTGCCACCAGACAGGGGGGGCGAACTGAAGCTTTCTTT.

This clonotype was seen ten or more times. The chain recombines TRBV3-1 with TRBJ2-7; TRBD2 matches 9 bases. This CDR3 has 15 amino acids. In germline, CDR1 is LGHDT, CDR2 YNNKEL (reference sequence). V was clipped by 5 bases and J by 2 bases; unmatched bases: 7. The CDR3 loop reads CASSVGLAGPYEQYV. CDR3 nucleotides: TGTGCCAGCAGCGTAGGGCTAGCGGGACCCTACGAGCAGTACGTC.

This clonotype was seen more than once but under ten times. The chain couples TRBV7-8 to TRBJ2-5; 12 nucleotides match TRBD1. V lost 5 bases and J lost 5; bases outside the gene matches: 6. From germline, CDR1 is SGHVS and CDR2 FQNEAQ. CDR3 length equals 15 residues. The CDR3 region is CASSPGTGGFETQYF. The CDR3 DNA reads as TGTGCCAGCAGCCCAGGGACAGGGGGCTTCGAGACCCAGTACTTC.

V and J are TRBV7-9 and TRBJ2-1; D call uncertain. This CDR3 comprises 15 residues. Per germline, CDR1 SEHNR and CDR2 FQNEAQ (reference sequence). The V and J ends lost 7 bases and 4 bases respectively, with 17 bases between them. The CDR3 protein is CASTQDWDGYNEQFF. In DNA, the CDR3 is TGTGCCAGCACCCAAGACTGGGATGGATACAATGAGCAGTTCTTC.

This clonotype occurred many times. The chain combines TRBV10-3 with TRBJ2-7, with D hard to call. The germline V gene has CDR1 ENHRY and CDR2 SYGVKD. The CDR3 consists of 15 residues. V lost 2 bases, J lost 6 bases, and 17 bases lay in between. Written as DNA, the CDR3 is TGTGCCATCAGTGAGAATTGGGCGGAAAACGGCGAGCAGTACGTC. Encoded protein: CAISENWAENGEQYV.

The rearrangement joins TRBV30 to TRBJ1-1; weak D call: TRBD1 (5 bases). V was shortened by 3 bases and J by 10 bases, with 21 bases between the two germline ends. In germline, CDR1 is GTSNPN, CDR2 SVGIG (reference sequence). The CDR3 extends over 14 amino acids. CDR3 residues: CAWRLMVGGNGAFF. In nucleotides, the CDR3 is TGTGCCTGGAGACTCATGGTTGGGGGGAACGGAGCTTTCTTT.

The J gene is TRBJ2-7, the V gene TRBV7-2; D uncertain. V lost 5 bases and J lost 5, with 19 bases in between. The CDR3 is made up of 15 amino acids. Germline V gene data show CDR1 as SGHTA and CDR2 as FQGNSA. CDR3 bases: TGTGCCAGCAGCCCAAGAGGCAGGATCGGCCACGAGCAGTACTTC. This encodes CASSPRGRIGHEQYF. Complete variable domain (other parts from reference TRBV7-2 and TRBJ2-7): GAGVSQSPSNKVTEKGKDVELRCDPISGHTALYWYRQSLGQGLEFLIYFQGNSAPDKSGLPSDRFSAERTGGSVSTLTIQRTQQEDSAVYLCASSPRGRIGHEQYFGPGTRLTVT.

This chain links TRBV5-1 with TRBJ2-4, with D possibly called TRBD1 or TRBD2 (6 bases each). From germline, CDR1 is SGHRS and CDR2 YFSETQ. The V end lost 0 bases, the J end lost 8 bases, and 15 bases lay between the germline ends. The CDR3 extends over 15 amino acids. CDR3: CASSLVGGDLDIQYF. The CDR3, as DNA: TGCGCCAGCAGCTTGGTGGGGGGCGATTTAGACATTCAGTACTTC.